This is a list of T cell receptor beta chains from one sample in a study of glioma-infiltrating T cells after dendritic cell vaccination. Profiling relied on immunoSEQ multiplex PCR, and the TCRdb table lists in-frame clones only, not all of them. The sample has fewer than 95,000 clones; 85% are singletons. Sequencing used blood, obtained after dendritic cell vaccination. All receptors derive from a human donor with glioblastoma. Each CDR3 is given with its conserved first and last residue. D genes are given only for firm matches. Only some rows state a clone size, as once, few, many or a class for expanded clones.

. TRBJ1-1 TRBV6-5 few TGTGCCAGCAGTCGGACAGTCGGGGACACTGAAGCTTTCTTT CASSRTVGDTEAFF
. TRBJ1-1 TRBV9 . TGTGCCAGCAGCGACCAGCGGGGCGCGGTACTGAACACTGAAGCTTTCTTT CASSDQRGAVLNTEAFF
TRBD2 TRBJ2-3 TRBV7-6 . TGTGCCAGCAGCTCCGAGGCTAGCGGGACCGACCGACTCACAGATACGCAGTATTTT CASSSEASGTDRLTDTQYF
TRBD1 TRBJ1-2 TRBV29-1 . TGCAGCGTGGTGGTGACAGGGGCGTCAGTCTATGGCTACACCTTC CSVVVTGASVYGYTF
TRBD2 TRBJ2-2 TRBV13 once TGTGCCAGCAGCCCCCGCGGGGTAGCGGGAGCGTCCGGGGAGCTGTTTTTT CASSPRGVAGASGELFF
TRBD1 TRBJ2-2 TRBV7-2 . TGTGCCAGCGGCGGACAGGTCATACTCACCGGGGAGCTGTTTTTT CASGGQVILTGELFF
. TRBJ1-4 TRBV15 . TGTGCCACCAGCAGAGGGGGGGGTTCTACTGAAAAACTGTTTTTT CATSRGGGSTEKLFF
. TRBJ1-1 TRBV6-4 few TGTGCCAGCAGTGTAAACGGGAACACTGAAGCTTTCTTT CASSVNGNTEAFF
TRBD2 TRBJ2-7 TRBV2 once TGTGCCAGCAGTGGGACTAGCGGGGGGCAAAATGAGCAGTACTTC CASSGTSGGQNEQYF
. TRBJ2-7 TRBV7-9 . TGTGCCAGCAGCTTCGCGCCAGGGTACGAGCAGTACTTC CASSFAPGYEQYF
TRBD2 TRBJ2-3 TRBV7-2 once TGTGCCAGCAGCCCGGCCGGGACTAGCGGGGTAGATACGCAGTATTTT CASSPAGTSGVDTQYF
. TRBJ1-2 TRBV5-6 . TGTGCCAGCAGCTTGGTTCAGTTTGCCTATGGCTACACCTTC CASSLVQFAYGYTF
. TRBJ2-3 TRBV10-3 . TGTGCCATCAGTGACCGACCCCAGGGGCAGATCACAGATACGCAGTATTTT CAISDRPQGQITDTQYF
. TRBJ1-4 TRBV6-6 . TGTGCCAGCAGTTACTCGACAGGCAAAATCGGCGAAAAACTGTTTTTT CASSYSTGKIGEKLFF
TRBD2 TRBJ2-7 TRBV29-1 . TGCAGCATAAATAGCGGGAGCTCCTACGAGCAGTACTTC CSINSGSSYEQYF
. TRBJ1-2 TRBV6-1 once TGTGCCAGCAGTGAAAAGGAGTTCTATGGCTACACCTTC CASSEKEFYGYTF
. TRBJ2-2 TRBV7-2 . TGTGCCAGCAGCGACCGCGGCCATCCCCAAGCGGGGGAGCTGTTTTTT CASSDRGHPQAGELFF
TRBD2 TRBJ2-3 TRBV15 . TGTGCCACCAGCAGAGGACTAGCGGGTGTCACAGATACGCAGTATTTT CATSRGLAGVTDTQYF
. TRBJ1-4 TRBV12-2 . TGTGCAAGTCGCCCCAACGACAGAGGACAGGGGGCGTATGAAAAACTGTTTTTT CASRPNDRGQGAYEKLFF
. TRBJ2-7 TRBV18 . TGTGCCAGCTCACCACAGGGGAACGAGCAGTACTTC CASSPQGNEQYF
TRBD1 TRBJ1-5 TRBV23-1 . TGCGCCAGCAGCTTGACAGGGGCGTCCGGGCAGCCCCAGCATTTT CASSLTGASGQPQHF
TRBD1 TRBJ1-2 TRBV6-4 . TGTGCCAGCAGTGACTCGGACAGGGGTGGCTACACCTTC CASSDSDRGGYTF
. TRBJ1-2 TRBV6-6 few TGTGCCAGCAGGACGCAGGGTTTGAATGGCTACACCTTC CASRTQGLNGYTF
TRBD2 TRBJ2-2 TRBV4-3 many TGCGCCAGCAGCCAAGATCCAGCGGGGGTCCCTAACGGGGAGCTGTTTTTT CASSQDPAGVPNGELFF
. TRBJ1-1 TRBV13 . TGTGCCAGCAGCTCAACTGGGCGTTTCACTGAAGCTTTCTTT CASSSTGRFTEAFF
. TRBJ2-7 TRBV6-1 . TGTGCCAGCAGTGTCCAGGTGACCAGCCATGACGAGCAGTACTTC CASSVQVTSHDEQYF
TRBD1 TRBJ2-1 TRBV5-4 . TGTGCCAGCAGCTTGACAGGGGGTAATGAGCAGTTCTTC CASSLTGGNEQFF
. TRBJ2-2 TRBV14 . TGTGCCAGCAGCCAATGGAGGACAGTCACCGGGGAGCTGTTTTTT CASSQWRTVTGELFF
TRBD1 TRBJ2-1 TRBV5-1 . TGCGCCAGCAGCGGACAGGGTCCCTACAATGAGCAGTTCTTC CASSGQGPYNEQFF
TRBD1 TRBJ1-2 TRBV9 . TGTGCCAGCCACCGTACAGGGGCCTACTATGGCTACACCTTC CASHRTGAYYGYTF
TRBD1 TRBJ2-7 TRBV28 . TGTGCCAGCAGTTCACCGGGACAGAACCTCTACGAGCAGTACTTC CASSSPGQNLYEQYF
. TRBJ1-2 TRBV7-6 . TGTGCCAGCAGCTTAGGCCAGGGTCGTGGATATGGCTACACCTTC CASSLGQGRGYGYTF
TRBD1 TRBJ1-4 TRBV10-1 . TGCGCCAGCAGCCCCCGGGACAGGTCCTTCGTCGAGGAAAAACTGTTTTTT CASSPRDRSFVEEKLFF
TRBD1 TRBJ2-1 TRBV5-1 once TGCGCCAGCAGCTTCACCAGGGGGCAGGGCAATGAGCAGTTCTTC CASSFTRGQGNEQFF
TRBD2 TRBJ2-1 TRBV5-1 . TGCGCCAGCAGCCCCCCGGCGGGGGGCTCGGGCAATGAGCAGTTCTTC CASSPPAGGSGNEQFF
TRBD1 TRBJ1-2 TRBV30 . TGTGCCTGGGCGGGGACAGGGCGAATCTATGGCTACACCTTC CAWAGTGRIYGYTF
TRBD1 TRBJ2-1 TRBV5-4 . TGTGCCAGCAGCTTTGATAGCAGTACGAGGGGGCATGAGCAGTTCTTC CASSFDSSTRGHEQFF
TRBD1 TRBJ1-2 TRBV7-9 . TGTGCCAGCAGCCCGGACAGGCGCCCGTCGTCCTTC CASSPDRRPSSF
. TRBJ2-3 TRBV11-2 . TGTGCCAGCAGCTCAGCGCGGGACACAGATACGCAGTATTTT CASSSARDTDTQYF
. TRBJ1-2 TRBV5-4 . TGTGCCAGCAGCTCCCCTCTCGTGGGCAGCGAGACAGTTTGGGGCTACACCTTC CASSSPLVGSETVWGYTF
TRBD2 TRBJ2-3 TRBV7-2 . TGTGCCAGCAGCTTAGCGCTAACGTCGGGGGGGGATACGCAGTATTTT CASSLALTSGGDTQYF
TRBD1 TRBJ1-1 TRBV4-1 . TGCGCCAGCAGGGTCATACAGGGGGAGAACACTGAAGCTTTCTTT CASRVIQGENTEAFF
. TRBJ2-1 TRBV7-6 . TGTGCCAGCAGCTTATCCGCGGGACCCTACAATGAGCAGTTCTTC CASSLSAGPYNEQFF
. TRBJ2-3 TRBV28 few TGTGCCAGCAGTTTTGTGGCGGGAACAGATACGCAGTATTTT CASSFVAGTDTQYF
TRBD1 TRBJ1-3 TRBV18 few TGTGCCAGCTCATCATCCGGGACAGGAGAGGGAAACACCATATATTTT CASSSSGTGEGNTIYF
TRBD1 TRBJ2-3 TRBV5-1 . TGCGCCAGCAGCTTAGGGACAGTCAGCACAGATACGCAGTATTTT CASSLGTVSTDTQYF
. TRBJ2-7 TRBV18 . TGTGCCAGCTCACCAACAGGGTCCCTTTACGAGCAGTACTTC CASSPTGSLYEQYF
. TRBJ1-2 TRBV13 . TGTGCCAGCAGCTCTTATGGGCAGGTAGCGCATGGCTACACCTTC CASSSYGQVAHGYTF
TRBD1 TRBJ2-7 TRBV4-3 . TGCGCCAGCAGCCAAGATTTGGGAACTACAGGGGGCCGGTACGAGCAGTACTTC CASSQDLGTTGGRYEQYF
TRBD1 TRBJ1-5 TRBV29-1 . TGCAGCGACCTGGGACAGGGGGACAATCAGCCCCAGCATTTT CSDLGQGDNQPQHF
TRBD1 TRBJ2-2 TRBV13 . TGTGCCAGCAGCTTAGACAGGGGAAGGTACACCGGGGAGCTGTTTTTT CASSLDRGRYTGELFF
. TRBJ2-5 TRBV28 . TGTGCCAGCACCACACAGAGCCAAGAGACCCAGTACTTC CASTTQSQETQYF
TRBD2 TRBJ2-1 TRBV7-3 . TGTGCCAGCAGCTTATTAGCCGGGACTAGCGGGTCCTACAATGAGCAGTTCTTC CASSLLAGTSGSYNEQFF
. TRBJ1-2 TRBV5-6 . TGTGCCAGCAGCTTGGCAGGGTCGGATGGCTACACCTTC CASSLAGSDGYTF
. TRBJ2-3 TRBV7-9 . TGTGCCAGCAGCTTAGGGAGGGTCGGGGGTAGCACAGATACGCAGTATTTT CASSLGRVGGSTDTQYF
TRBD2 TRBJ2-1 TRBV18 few TGTGCCAGCTCACCCTTGACTAGCGGGGGGAAGGCCGAGCAGTTCTTC CASSPLTSGGKAEQFF
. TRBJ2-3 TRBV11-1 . TGTGCCAGCACCCCTGGCACAGATACGCAGTATTTT CASTPGTDTQYF
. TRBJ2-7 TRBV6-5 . TGTGCCAGCAGTGAAGCTAGGATCTACGAGCAGTACTTC CASSEARIYEQYF
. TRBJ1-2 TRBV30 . TGTGCCTCCGCCGGACAGAATAACTATGGCTACACCTTC CASAGQNNYGYTF
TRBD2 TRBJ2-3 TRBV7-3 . TGTGCCAGCAGCTTCAGCGGGAGGAGCGATACGCAGTATTTT CASSFSGRSDTQYF